The 19 T cell receptor beta chains below all came from one sample that was sequenced in a study of PD-1 blockade in classical Hodgkin lymphoma. Repertoires were generated with immunoSEQ multiplex PCR, while TCRdb's copy carries only in-frame clones and drops some. The sample holds some 10,000 clones, around four fifths seen once. The time point here: cycle 4 day 1 (C4D1), after more than 5 weeks of nivolumab. After autologous stem cell transplantation all patients relapsed, and prior brentuximab vedotin exposure differed between cohorts. This specimen was peripheral blood mononuclear cells (PBMCs), taken before the fourth cycle of nivolumab. These receptors all stem from a human donor with classical Hodgkin lymphoma.

This rearrangement joins TRBV9 to TRBJ2-7; D is uncertain. With 4 bases removed from V and 3 bases from J, the gap between germline ends came to 11 bases. The CDR3 has 13 amino acids. Germline values: CDR1 SGDLS, CDR2 YYNGEE. CDR3 nucleotides: TGTGCCAGCAGCCCGCGATATAGCTACGAGCAGTACTTC. Amino acid sequence: CASSPRYSYEQYF.

This clone appeared once. The chain couples TRBV5-1 to TRBJ2-7; TRBD2 matches at 12 bases. Germline CDR1 and CDR2: SGHRS and YFSETQ. Trimming took 4 bases from V and 3 from J; bases not matched to a gene: 2. This CDR3 region has 14 residues. The CDR3 protein is CASSLAGGLYEQYF. In DNA form, the CDR3 reads TGCGCCAGCAGCCTAGCGGGGGGGCTCTACGAGCAGTACTTC.

The chain links TRBV19 to TRBJ1-2, with a possible D match to TRBD1 (5 bases). The germline V gene has CDR1 LNHDA and CDR2 SQIVND (reference sequence). Between the trimmed V and J ends, which lost 3 bases and 2 bases, there was a span of 10 bases. CDR3 length equals 14 residues. In nucleotides, the CDR3 is TGTGCCAGTAGTATGGGGCAGTCAAACTATGGCTACACCTTC. Protein: CASSMGQSNYGYTF.

The V gene is TRBV10-3, the J gene TRBJ1-1; perhaps TRBD1 as D (5 bases). Germline assignment: CDR1 ENHRY and CDR2 SYGVKD. V was pared by 4 bases and J by 1 base, with 10 bases between. The CDR3 consists of 14 residues. CDR3 DNA: TGTGCCATCAGTGGGGGGGGAGAGAACACTGAAGCTTTCTTT. Translated: CAISGGGENTEAFF.

This rearrangement joins TRBV30 to TRBJ2-2; D may correspond to TRBD1 or TRBD2 (5 bases each). Between the trimmed V and J ends, which lost 2 bases and 1 base, there was a span of 11 bases. In germline, CDR1 is GTSNPN, CDR2 SVGIG (reference sequence). The CDR3 runs to 15 residues. Here the CDR3 DNA reads TGTGCCTGGAGTCCTCTTGGGGGGAACACCGGGGAGCTGTTTTTT. As protein: CAWSPLGGNTGELFF.

The rearrangement links TRBV19 to TRBJ2-3; D may be TRBD1 (6 bases). The CDR3 spans 15 residues. V lost 2 bases and J lost 5, with 14 bases in between. The germline V gene encodes CDR1 LNHDA and CDR2 SQIVND (reference sequence). CDR3 loop: CASSIRAGVGDTQYF. The CDR3 DNA follows: TGTGCCAGTAGTATAAGGGCAGGGGTCGGAGATACGCAGTATTTT. The entire variable domain, with the rest obtained from reference TRBV19 and TRBJ2-3, is as follows: DGGITQSPKYLFRKEGQNVTLSCEQNLNHDAMYWYRQDPGQGLRLIYYSQIVNDFQKGDIAEGYSVSREKKESFPLTVTSAQKNPTAFYLCASSIRAGVGDTQYFGPGTRLTVL.

This sequence joins TRBV6-6 and TRBJ1-2; no firm D call. V was cut by 4 bases and J by 0 bases, with 6 bases left in between. This CDR3 is built from 13 residues. Germline V gene sequence: CDR1 MNHNY, CDR2 SVGAGI (reference sequence). As DNA, the CDR3 is TGTGCCAGCAGTTTGTCGACTAACTATGGCTACACCTTC. Encoded protein: CASSLSTNYGYTF.

A single count supports this clone. V and J are TRBV2 and TRBJ1-1, with D possibly TRBD1 on 6 matching bases. Trimming removed 8 bases from V and 3 bases from J, with 10 bases in between. This CDR3 is built from 12 residues. CDR1 SNHLY and CDR2 FYNNEI come from the germline V gene. The CDR3: CASSDSHTEAFF. The CDR3, as DNA: TGTGCCAGCTCGGACAGCCACACTGAAGCTTTCTTT.

The V and J genes are TRBV5-5 and TRBJ1-2, with 7 bases aligning to TRBD1. Germline CDR1 and CDR2: SGHKS and YYEKEE (reference sequence). This CDR3 region has 14 residues. With V trimmed by 4 bases and J by 2 bases, 5 bases remained unmatched. Here the CDR3 reads CASSHTGVNYGYTF. CDR3 bases: TGTGCCAGCAGCCACACAGGGGTAAACTATGGCTACACCTTC.

This chain joins TRBV10-2 and TRBJ2-7; perhaps TRBD2 as D (5 bases). The ends were cut back, 10 bases at V and 3 bases at J, with 13 bases in the middle. This CDR3 comprises 12 residues. The germline CDR1 and CDR2 sequences are WSHSY and SAAADI. CDR3 DNA sequence: TGCGCCACCTTAGCGACCCACTACGAGCAGTACTTC. It translates to CATLATHYEQYF.

This sequence joins TRBV9 and TRBJ2-2, with 10 nucleotides matching TRBD2. The V gene end was trimmed by 2 bases and the J gene end by 0 bases; junction bases not matched to a gene: 7. Germline V gene data show CDR1 as SGDLS and CDR2 as YYNGEE. The CDR3 consists of 18 residues. CDR3 loop: CASSVGLAGASNTGELFF. The DNA of the CDR3 is TGTGCCAGCAGCGTGGGGCTAGCGGGGGCCTCGAACACCGGGGAGCTGTTTTTT.

In its sample, this clone was seen a few times. The V and J genes are TRBV6-1 and TRBJ2-6; D not certain. The CDR3 is 13 residues long. Germline CDR1 MNHNS, CDR2 SASEGT. The ends were cut back, 3 bases at V and 5 bases at J, with 5 bases in the middle. CDR3 loop: CASSEAWANVLTF. The CDR3 nucleotides are TGTGCCAGCAGTGAGGCCTGGGCCAACGTCCTGACTTTC.

The gene calls are TRBV27 and TRBJ1-1; unclear D gene. This CDR3 region has 13 residues. CDR1 and CDR2 from the germline V gene are MNHEY and SMNVEV (reference sequence). V lost 4 bases and J lost 7, with 13 bases in between. The CDR3 coding sequence is TGTGCCAGCAGTTCCCGGGGTTCTCGTGAAGCTTTCTTT. It is translated as CASSSRGSREAFF.

The rearrangement links TRBV6-4 to TRBJ2-1; the D gene could be TRBD1 or TRBD2 (5 bases each). This CDR3 has 15 residues. From germline, CDR1 is MRHNA and CDR2 SNTAGT. Trimming took 2 bases from V and 0 from J, leaving 8 bases between them. This CDR3 reads CASSDGGSSYNEQFF. CDR3 DNA: TGTGCCAGCAGTGACGGGGGTTCCTCCTACAATGAGCAGTTCTTC.

This clone has a handful of counts. This sequence joins TRBV6-5 and TRBJ1-4; unclear D gene. The V gene's germline CDR1 is MNHEY and CDR2 SVGAGI. Trimming shortened V by 5 bases and J by 0 bases, and 10 bases separated the two germline ends. This CDR3 region has 15 residues. CDR3 residues: CASSAESTTNEKLFF. DNA of the CDR3: TGTGCCAGCAGTGCGGAAAGTACAACTAATGAAAAACTGTTTTTT.

This clone showed up just once. The chain couples TRBV30 to TRBJ2-7; 9 positions match TRBD2. Germline V lookup: CDR1 GTSNPN, CDR2 SVGIG (reference sequence). The CDR3 is made up of 17 amino acids. Unmatched junction bases numbered 13, after V lost 2 bases and J lost 2 bases. The CDR3 nucleotides read TGTGCCTGGAGTCCCCCACCGAGACTAGCGGTAACCTACGAGCAGTACTTC. This gives the protein CAWSPPPRLAVTYEQYF.

The chain recombines TRBV19 with TRBJ2-3, with D perhaps matching TRBD1 (6 bases). Germline CDR1 reads LNHDA; CDR2 reads SQIVND (reference sequence). The CDR3 is 13 amino acids. The V gene lost 5 bases and the J gene lost 3 bases, with 9 bases spanning the gap. CDR3 residues: CASSRTATDTQYF. In DNA form, the CDR3 reads TGTGCCAGTAGTCGGACAGCAACAGATACGCAGTATTTT.

The genes are TRBV2 and TRBJ1-5; unclear D gene. V was trimmed by 2 bases and J by 6 bases, leaving 11 bases between them. Germline lookup yields CDR1 SNHLY and CDR2 FYNNEI. The CDR3 has 14 residues. The CDR3 nucleotides read TGTGCCAGCAGTGAAATGAGGAGTCGTCAGCCCCAGCATTTT. Protein product: CASSEMRSRQPQHF.

V is TRBV7-2 and J is TRBJ2-5; TRBD1 might be the D (6 bases). With the DNA end fitting TRBJ2-7 better, the J assignment may be wrong. The germline CDR1 and CDR2 sequences are SGHTA and FQGNSA. This CDR3 contains 14 residues. CDR3 sequence (DNA): TGTGCCAGCAGCTCCCCGGGACACTACTACGAGCAGTACTTC. Translating gives CASSSPGHYYEQYF.